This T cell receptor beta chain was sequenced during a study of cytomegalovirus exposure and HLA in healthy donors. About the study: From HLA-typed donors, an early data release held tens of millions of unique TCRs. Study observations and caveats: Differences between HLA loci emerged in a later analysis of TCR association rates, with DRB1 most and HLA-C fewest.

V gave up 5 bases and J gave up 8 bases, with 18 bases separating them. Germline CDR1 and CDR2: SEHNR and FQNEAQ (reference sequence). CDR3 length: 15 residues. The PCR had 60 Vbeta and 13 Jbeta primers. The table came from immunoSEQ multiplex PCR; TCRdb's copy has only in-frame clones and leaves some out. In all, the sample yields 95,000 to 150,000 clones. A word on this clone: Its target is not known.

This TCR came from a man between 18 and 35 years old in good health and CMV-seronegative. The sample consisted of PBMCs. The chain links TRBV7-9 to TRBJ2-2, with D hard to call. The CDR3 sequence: CASSPEVVGWGELFF. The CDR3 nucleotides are TGTGCCAGCAGCCCAGAGGTCGTAGGCTGGGGGGAGCTGTTTTTT.